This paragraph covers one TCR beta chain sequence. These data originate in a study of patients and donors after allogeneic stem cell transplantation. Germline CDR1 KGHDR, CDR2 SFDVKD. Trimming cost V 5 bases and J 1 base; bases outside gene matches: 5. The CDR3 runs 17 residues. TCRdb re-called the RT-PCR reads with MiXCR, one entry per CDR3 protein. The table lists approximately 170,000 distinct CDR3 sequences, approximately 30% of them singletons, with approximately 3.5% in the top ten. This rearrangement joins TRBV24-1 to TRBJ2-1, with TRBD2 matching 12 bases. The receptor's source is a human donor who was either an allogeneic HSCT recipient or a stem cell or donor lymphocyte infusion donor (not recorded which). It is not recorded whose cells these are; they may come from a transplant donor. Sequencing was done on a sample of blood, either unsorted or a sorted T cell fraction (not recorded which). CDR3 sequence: CATSGRTSGDSYNEQFF. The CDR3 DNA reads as TGTGCCACCAGTGGTCGGACTAGCGGGGATTCCTACAATGAGCAGTTCTTC.